This record looks at one T cell receptor beta chain sequence and its context. The data belong to a study of T cell changes during pregnancy in multiple sclerosis. Trimming shortened V by 3 bases and J by 2 bases, and 8 bases separated the two germline ends. In germline, CDR1 is SGHAT, CDR2 FQNNGV. This CDR3 is built from 13 residues. The method was immunoSEQ multiplex PCR; TCRdb's version includes in-frame clones alone and lacks a portion of them. The sample includes tens of thousands of clones, approximately 86% of them seen just once. The origin of this receptor is a female donor in good health, enrolled as a control in a pregnancy study. J is TRBJ2-7 and V is TRBV11-2, with D possibly TRBD1 on 6 matching bases. Here the sequenced sample was CD8+ T cells from peripheral blood mononuclear cells, taken in the first trimester of pregnancy. The CDR3 DNA reads as TGTGCCAGCAGCTTTAACAGGGCCTACGAGCAGTACTTC. It encodes CASSFNRAYEQYF.